This record looks at one T cell receptor beta chain sequence and its context. This sample is drawn from a study of blood T cell repertoires in COVID-19. The wider study: T cells, B-cell-depleted T cells, or PBMCs provided the cDNA or gDNA that served as material.

Profiled with immunoSEQ multiplex PCR; TCRdb holds only in-frame clones, not every one. Of more than 90,000 clones listed, around 87% are singletons. CDR1 and CDR2 (germline): SGHDT, YYEEEE. This CDR3 is 16 amino acids long. Trimming stripped 1 base from V and 1 base from J, with 13 bases between. The sequence was collected from a human donor in a cohort sampled during active COVID-19. The V gene is TRBV5-6, the J gene TRBJ2-3, with D possibly matching TRBD2 (5 bases). The sequenced sample was peripheral blood. CDR3: CASSLLSGVGTDTQYF. The CDR3 DNA is TGTGCCAGCAGCTTGTTGTCCGGGGTGGGCACAGATACGCAGTATTTT.